The text below deals with one T cell receptor beta chain. In the original workflow: By means of reference gene primer amplification, nucleated cell counts were estimated. Produced via immunoSEQ multiplex PCR; TCRdb's table is partial and in-frame only. D and trimming were read from the DNA, whereas the V and J calls and clone size are those reported in that table. The sample shows 310,000 or so clones, around 87% of them seen only once. The sample originates from a study of blood T cell repertoires in COVID-19. About the study: Italy, Spain and the United States were the sources of the convalescent and acute COVID-19 samples. In each case, the material was cDNA or gDNA derived from T cells, B-cell-depleted T cells, or PBMCs.

The specimen sequenced was peripheral blood. The source is a man in his sixties or seventies with acute or convalescent COVID-19.

CDR3 DNA: TGTGCCAGCAGCTTTCTAGCGGGGGTCCCAGATACGCAGTATTTT. Its translation is CASSFLAGVPDTQYF. J is TRBJ2-3 and V is TRBV11-2; 10 bases match TRBD2. V gave up 3 bases and J gave up 4 bases; unmatched junction bases: 4. This CDR3 comprises 15 residues. Germline V gene sequence: CDR1 SGHAT, CDR2 FQNNGV.